These T cell receptor beta chains were read from a single sample in a study of blood T cells in healthy people across ages. One entry per CDR3 protein results from TCRdb running MiXCR on the 5' RACE reads. The sample holds fewer than 2 million distinct CDR3 sequences, about 39% seen once. Sequences were obtained from blood. The receptor set was obtained from a human donor in good health. CDR3s include the opening cysteine and the closing phenylalanine or tryptophan. The D gene is left open where the match is weak. Part of the rows lack a size; the others show once, few, many or a class for expanded clones.

clone size: few
J gene: TRBJ2-3
V gene: TRBV7-3
D gene: NA
CDR3 DNA: TGTGCCAGCAGCCTTAACGCAGGGTCCCGGGTGACGCAGTATTTT
CDR3 protein: CASSLNAGSRVTQYF

clone size: NA
J gene: TRBJ2-3
V gene: TRBV28
D gene: TRBD2
CDR3 DNA: TGTGCCAGCAGTTTGGCGCGGGGGGCTGGACGGACGCAGTATTTT
CDR3 protein: CASSLARGAGRTQYF

clone size: few
J gene: TRBJ1-1
V gene: TRBV6-2/TRBV6-3
D gene: NA
CDR3 DNA: TGTGCCAGCAGCCAGCTGGAAGCATTAGGCGCTTTCTTT
CDR3 protein: CASSQLEALGAFF

clone size: few
J gene: TRBJ2-7
V gene: TRBV4-3
D gene: NA
CDR3 DNA: TGCGCCAGCAGCCAAGGGTCTCAGGAAAGGAACTCCTACGAGCAGTACTTC
CDR3 protein: CASSQGSQERNSYEQYF

clone size: few
J gene: TRBJ1-4
V gene: TRBV15
D gene: TRBD1
CDR3 DNA: TGTGCCACCAGCAGAGAGCCCCTGACAGGGGGAGGTGAAAAATTGTTTTTT
CDR3 protein: CATSREPLTGGGEKLFF

clone size: NA
J gene: TRBJ2-1
V gene: TRBV6-2/TRBV6-3
D gene: NA
CDR3 DNA: TGTGCCAGCAGTGCGCGGGGGCCAAATCCTGAAGGGCAGTTCTTC
CDR3 protein: CASSARGPNPEGQFF

clone size: NA
J gene: TRBJ2-7
V gene: TRBV20-1
D gene: NA
CDR3 DNA: TGCAGTGCTAATTTAAAATTTGGTCCTGGGGACGAGCAGTACTTC
CDR3 protein: CSANLKFGPGDEQYF

clone size: few
J gene: TRBJ1-2
V gene: TRBV7-9
D gene: NA
CDR3 DNA: TGTGCCAGCAGCCGAATAGGGGCCTATGGCTACACCTTC
CDR3 protein: CASSRIGAYGYTF

clone size: NA
J gene: TRBJ2-7
V gene: TRBV3-1
D gene: NA
CDR3 DNA: TGTGCCAGCAGCCATAAATACGGGACACTAAACTACGAGCAGTACTTC
CDR3 protein: CASSHKYGTLNYEQYF

clone size: few
J gene: TRBJ2-1
V gene: TRBV7-2
D gene: NA
CDR3 DNA: TGTGCCAGCAGCTTAGCGCTGGAGCAGTTCTTC
CDR3 protein: CASSLALEQFF

clone size: NA
J gene: TRBJ2-3
V gene: TRBV2
D gene: NA
CDR3 DNA: TGTGCCAGCAGTATCTTTCCGCCTCTCCCTAGCACAGATACGCAGTATTTT
CDR3 protein: CASSIFPPLPSTDTQYF

clone size: NA
J gene: TRBJ2-7
V gene: TRBV4-1
D gene: NA
CDR3 DNA: TGCGCCAGCAGGGGACTCGGTCGCACGGGCGACTACGAGCAGTACTTC
CDR3 protein: CASRGLGRTGDYEQYF

clone size: NA
J gene: TRBJ2-1
V gene: TRBV27
D gene: NA
CDR3 DNA: TGTGCCAGCCGTATCGGGAGCTCCTACAATGAGCAGTTCTTC
CDR3 protein: CASRIGSSYNEQFF

clone size: few
J gene: TRBJ2-5
V gene: TRBV4-3
D gene: NA
CDR3 DNA: TGCGCCAGCAGCCAAGGGTGGGGAGGCCTCGACCAAGAGACCCAGTACTTC
CDR3 protein: CASSQGWGGLDQETQYF

clone size: NA
J gene: TRBJ2-7
V gene: TRBV2
D gene: NA
CDR3 DNA: TGTGCCAGCAGGGGGGACACCTTGGAGCAGTACTTC
CDR3 protein: CASRGDTLEQYF

clone size: NA
J gene: TRBJ1-1
V gene: TRBV7-2
D gene: NA
CDR3 DNA: TGTGCCAGCAGCTGTGTTACATTGAACACTGAAACTTTCTTT
CDR3 protein: CASSCVTLNTETFF

clone size: NA
J gene: TRBJ2-2
V gene: TRBV3-1
D gene: NA
CDR3 DNA: TGTGCCAGCAGCCAAGAATGGCAGGCGAACACCGGGGAGCTGTTTTTT
CDR3 protein: CASSQEWQANTGELFF

clone size: few
J gene: TRBJ2-7
V gene: TRBV12-3/TRBV12-4
D gene: NA
CDR3 DNA: TGTGCCAGCAGGGCGGCTGGGGCGGAGGGAAACGAGCAGTACTTC
CDR3 protein: CASRAAGAEGNEQYF

clone size: NA
J gene: TRBJ2-1
V gene: TRBV6-7
D gene: NA
CDR3 DNA: TGTGCCAGCCACGTAAGGCGGGGACTCTACAATGAGCAGTTCTTC
CDR3 protein: CASHVRRGLYNEQFF

clone size: NA
J gene: TRBJ1-5
V gene: TRBV12-3/TRBV12-4
D gene: NA
CDR3 DNA: TGTGCCAGCCGTCCTCGGAGGGCGGACAATCAGCCCCAGCATTTT
CDR3 protein: CASRPRRADNQPQHF

clone size: few
J gene: TRBJ2-1
V gene: TRBV4-1
D gene: NA
CDR3 DNA: TGCGCCAGCAGCCAAAGGCAGGGGTGGGGCTATGAGCAGTTCTTC
CDR3 protein: CASSQRQGWGYEQFF

clone size: many
J gene: TRBJ2-5
V gene: TRBV29-1
D gene: NA
CDR3 DNA: TGCAGCGTTGCAAGGTCCGTAAGGGAGACCCAGTACTTC
CDR3 protein: CSVARSVRETQYF

clone size: NA
J gene: TRBJ1-2
V gene: TRBV7-9
D gene: TRBD1
CDR3 DNA: TGTGCCAGCACCAGGGGGTCCCTTGATACAGGGGATGGCTACACCTTC
CDR3 protein: CASTRGSLDTGDGYTF

clone size: NA
J gene: TRBJ2-2
V gene: TRBV6-5
D gene: NA
CDR3 DNA: TGTGCCAGCAGTTCCACGACAGGCGCGGAGGAGCTGTTTTTT
CDR3 protein: CASSSTTGAEELFF

clone size: few
J gene: TRBJ2-7
V gene: TRBV5-1
D gene: NA
CDR3 DNA: TGCGCCAGCAGCTTGGATCCGGGCCCCAACGAGCAGTACTTC
CDR3 protein: CASSLDPGPNEQYF

clone size: few
J gene: TRBJ1-5
V gene: TRBV24-1
D gene: NA
CDR3 DNA: TGTGCCACCAGTGTTAGGACGGGCGGTCACGGTATTGGCGGCAATCAGCCCCAGCATTTT
CDR3 protein: CATSVRTGGHGIGGNQPQHF

clone size: few
J gene: TRBJ2-1
V gene: TRBV29-1
D gene: NA
CDR3 DNA: TGCAGCGCCGGAGGGAGGTTCGGCAATGAGCAGTTCTTC
CDR3 protein: CSAGGRFGNEQFF

clone size: NA
J gene: TRBJ1-2
V gene: TRBV4-2
D gene: NA
CDR3 DNA: TGTGCCAGCAGCCGAGACCCAGGGTACTATGGCTACACCTTC
CDR3 protein: CASSRDPGYYGYTF

clone size: NA
J gene: TRBJ1-2
V gene: TRBV7-9
D gene: NA
CDR3 DNA: TGTGCCAGCAGCTATACAGGGTCCTACACCTTC
CDR3 protein: CASSYTGSYTF

clone size: NA
J gene: TRBJ1-1
V gene: TRBV12-3/TRBV12-4
D gene: NA
CDR3 DNA: TGTGCCAGCAGCCCTTGGGTGGGCACTGAAGCTTTCTTT
CDR3 protein: CASSPWVGTEAFF

clone size: NA
J gene: TRBJ1-1
V gene: TRBV7-2
D gene: TRBD1
CDR3 DNA: TGTGCCAGCAGCTTAGTTGGACAGGGTAATGAAGCTTTCTTT
CDR3 protein: CASSLVGQGNEAFF

clone size: few
J gene: TRBJ2-1
V gene: TRBV12-3/TRBV12-4
D gene: NA
CDR3 DNA: TGTGCCAGCAGCAGGGGGGGAGTATCCATTAGTGAGCAGTTCTTC
CDR3 protein: CASSRGGVSISEQFF

clone size: once
J gene: TRBJ1-1
V gene: TRBV15
D gene: NA
CDR3 DNA: TGTGCCACCAGCAGAGATTTCGAGAACACTGAAGCTTTCTTT
CDR3 protein: CATSRDFENTEAFF

clone size: NA
J gene: TRBJ2-2
V gene: TRBV6-5
D gene: TRBD1
CDR3 DNA: TGTGCCAGCAGTAACCCGGGACAGGGGGTTTTCTTAAACACCGGGGAGCTGTTTTTT
CDR3 protein: CASSNPGQGVFLNTGELFF

clone size: NA
J gene: TRBJ2-3
V gene: TRBV20-1
D gene: NA
CDR3 DNA: TGCAGTGCCCCCCCCTTGGGGTACACAGATACGCAGTATTTT
CDR3 protein: CSAPPLGYTDTQYF

clone size: many
J gene: TRBJ2-3
V gene: TRBV7-9
D gene: TRBD2
CDR3 DNA: TGTGCCAGCAGCCCCGGACTAGCCCCAGATACGCAGTATTTT
CDR3 protein: CASSPGLAPDTQYF

clone size: NA
J gene: TRBJ2-3
V gene: TRBV7-2
D gene: NA
CDR3 DNA: TGTGCCAGCAGCTTAGTTGGAGGTTATTTTGAGAAAGATACGCAGTATTTT
CDR3 protein: CASSLVGGYFEKDTQYF

clone size: NA
J gene: TRBJ2-7
V gene: TRBV20-1
D gene: NA
CDR3 DNA: TGCAGTGCTAGAGATGTGCGACCTTTCTACGAGCAGTACTTC
CDR3 protein: CSARDVRPFYEQYF

clone size: once
J gene: TRBJ2-5
V gene: TRBV7-9
D gene: NA
CDR3 DNA: TGTGCCAGCAGCTTATTACATAGAGAAGAGACCCAGTACTTC
CDR3 protein: CASSLLHREETQYF

clone size: few
J gene: TRBJ2-1
V gene: TRBV7-2
D gene: TRBD2
CDR3 DNA: TGTGCCAGCAGTAACACGGGGGGGTGGGAGCAGTTCTTC
CDR3 protein: CASSNTGGWEQFF

clone size: few
J gene: TRBJ1-1
V gene: TRBV20-1
D gene: NA
CDR3 DNA: TGCAGTGCTAGCCGAGGGAATCTGAACACTGAAGCTTTCTTT
CDR3 protein: CSASRGNLNTEAFF

clone size: NA
J gene: TRBJ1-2
V gene: TRBV10-3
D gene: NA
CDR3 DNA: TGTGCCATCGTCGCTGGGGCAGGCTATGGCTACACCTTC
CDR3 protein: CAIVAGAGYGYTF

clone size: NA
J gene: TRBJ2-7
V gene: TRBV29-1
D gene: TRBD1
CDR3 DNA: TGCAACGTTGAAGGGATGAAGACAGGGGGGCCTACCTACGAGCAGTACTTC
CDR3 protein: CNVEGMKTGGPTYEQYF

clone size: NA
J gene: TRBJ2-3
V gene: TRBV9
D gene: TRBD2
CDR3 DNA: TGTGCCAGCAGCGTAGACCCAAGAGTAGCGGGGGGAACAGATACGCAGTATTTT
CDR3 protein: CASSVDPRVAGGTDTQYF

clone size: few
J gene: TRBJ2-3
V gene: TRBV7-9
D gene: NA
CDR3 DNA: TGTGCCAGCAGCGGAAAGGTCCGGGGAGCAGATACGCAGTATTTT
CDR3 protein: CASSGKVRGADTQYF

clone size: NA
J gene: TRBJ2-1
V gene: TRBV6-4
D gene: NA
CDR3 DNA: TGTGCCAGCAGTACAGCAGACAGCTCCTACAATGAGCAGTTCTTC
CDR3 protein: CASSTADSSYNEQFF